The 22 T cell receptor beta chains listed next were all sequenced from one sample in a study of blood T cell repertoires in COVID-19. Here immunoSEQ multiplex PCR was the method, and the copy in TCRdb shows in-frame clones only, minus some. Among under 150,000 clones listed, 88% were seen once. Source material: peripheral blood. Receptor source: a human donor in a cohort sampled during active COVID-19.

The J gene is TRBJ2-6, the V gene TRBV13, with 8 nucleotides matching TRBD1. The ends lost 5 bases at V and 1 base at J; junction bases unmatched: 10. The CDR3 extends over 18 amino acids. Germline CDR1 and CDR2: PRHDT and FYEKMQ (reference sequence). The CDR3 is CASSPRPGGSSGANVLTF. CDR3 DNA sequence: TGTGCCAGCAGCCCACGCCCAGGGGGCTCATCTGGGGCCAACGTCCTGACTTTC.

The chain recombines TRBV6-5 with TRBJ1-2; 8 bases agree with TRBD1. The germline V gene has CDR1 MNHEY and CDR2 SVGAGI. The J segment lost 4 bases and the V segment lost 0 bases, leaving 7 bases of the junction unmatched. CDR3 length: 16 amino acids. DNA for the CDR3: TGTGCCAGCAGTTACTCCCCTCAGGGGGCCGGCTATGGCTACACCTTC. It encodes CASSYSPQGAGYGYTF.

V usage is TRBV7-9 and J usage is TRBJ2-6, with no clear D. CDR1 SEHNR and CDR2 FQNEAQ come from the germline V gene (reference sequence). The CDR3 loop spans 17 amino acids. Trimming took 2 bases from V and 0 from J, leaving 11 bases between them. The CDR3 sequence: CASSLPFQISGANVLTF. In DNA form, the CDR3 reads TGTGCCAGCAGCTTACCTTTCCAGATCTCTGGGGCCAACGTCCTGACTTTC. The full variable domain, with the rest looked up from reference TRBV7-9 and TRBJ2-6, is DTGVSQNPRHKITKRGQNVTFRCDPISEHNRLYWYRQTLGQGPEFLTYFQNEAQLEKSRLLSDRFSAERPKGSFSTLEIQRTEQGDSAMYLCASSLPFQISGANVLTFGAGSRLTVL.

The chain couples TRBV5-1 to TRBJ2-7; D is perhaps TRBD1 (6 bases). V lost 2 bases to trimming and J lost 3 bases, with 9 bases between them. This CDR3 is built from 13 residues. Germline CDR1 is SGHRS and CDR2 is YFSETQ. CDR3 in amino acids: CASSLGQIYEQYF. CDR3 bases: TGCGCCAGCAGCTTAGGACAGATCTACGAGCAGTACTTC.

The rearrangement links TRBV28 to TRBJ1-5; no clear D. Trimming shortened V by 2 bases and J by 3 bases, and 11 bases separated the two germline ends. From germline, CDR1 is MDHEN and CDR2 SYDVKM. The CDR3 contains 15 residues. Here the CDR3 reads CASSLTSVINQPQHF. CDR3 DNA sequence: TGTGCCAGCAGTTTAACCAGTGTCATCAATCAGCCCCAGCATTTT.

The chain uses TRBV18 and TRBJ2-1; 8 bases map to TRBD1. This CDR3 has 15 residues. Trimming removed 3 bases from V and 2 bases from J; junction bases left unmatched: 3. Germline V lookup: CDR1 KGHSH, CDR2 LQKENI. DNA for the CDR3: TGTGCCAGCTCACCGGACAGGGCAACCTACAATGAGCAGTTCTTC. Its translation: CASSPDRATYNEQFF.

In nucleotides, the CDR3 is TGTGCCAGCAGTTTACTCAGATTTTCCTACGAGCAGTACTTC. Translation gives CASSLLRFSYEQYF. The chain couples TRBV28 to TRBJ2-7; unclear D gene. V lost 2 bases and J 1 base, leaving 9 bases between the germline ends. Germline CDR1 MDHEN, CDR2 SYDVKM. CDR3 length: 14 residues.

This rearrangement joins TRBV2 to TRBJ2-3; 10 bases map to TRBD2. This CDR3 spans 17 amino acids. The germline CDR1 and CDR2 sequences are SNHLY and FYNNEI. V lost 5 bases to trimming and J lost 2 bases; unmatched junction nucleotides: 10. CDR3 protein: CASSPSGGVWNTDTQYF. DNA of the CDR3: TGTGCCAGCAGTCCCAGCGGGGGGGTATGGAACACAGATACGCAGTATTTT. Full variable domain (missing parts from reference TRBV2 and TRBJ2-3): EPEVTQTPSHQVTQMGQEVILRCVPISNHLYFYWYRQILGQKVEFLVSFYNNEISEKSEIFDDQFSVERPDGSNFTLKIRSTKLEDSAMYFCASSPSGGVWNTDTQYFGPGTRLTVL.

The chain links TRBV7-9 to TRBJ2-3; 11 bases agree with TRBD2. J was trimmed by 4 bases and V by 3 bases; bases with no gene match: 12. This CDR3 has 18 residues. The germline V gene has CDR1 SEHNR and CDR2 FQNEAQ (reference sequence). The CDR3 DNA reads as TGTGCCAGCAGCTTTTCCGGGTATAGCGGGGGGGGCCCAGATACGCAGTATTTT. It encodes CASSFSGYSGGGPDTQYF.

This chain links TRBV4-1 with TRBJ2-7, with D possibly TRBD1 on 5 matching bases. The CDR3 consists of 17 residues. Trimming stripped 4 bases from V and 1 base from J, with 20 bases between. The V gene's germline CDR1 is MGHRA and CDR2 YSYEKL. The CDR3 DNA follows: TGCGCCAGCAGCCCCTCCTCGGCAGGGATTTTGTCCTACGAGCAGTACTTC. It is translated as CASSPSSAGILSYEQYF.

The chain links TRBV7-6 to TRBJ1-4; 8 nucleotides match TRBD1. CDR3 length: 16 amino acids. CDR1 is SGHVS and CDR2 is FNYEAQ in the germline V gene. J gave up 8 bases and V 0 bases, and 8 bases lay outside the gene matches. The CDR3: CASSLAGGQGGEKLFF. CDR3 nucleotide sequence: TGTGCCAGCAGCTTAGCGGGTGGACAGGGAGGCGAAAAACTGTTTTTT. The full variable domain, rest sourced from reference TRBV7-6 and TRBJ1-4, is GAGVSQSPRYKVTKRGQDVALRCDPISGHVSLYWYRQALGQGPEFLTYFNYEAQQDKSGLPNDRFSAERPEGSISTLTIQRTEQRDSAMYRCASSLAGGQGGEKLFFGSGTQLSVL.

The chain has TRBV15 and TRBJ2-1; the match to TRBD1 covers 10 bases. Germline-derived CDR1 and CDR2 are LNHNV and YYDKDF (reference sequence). V shed 1 base and J 6 bases; nucleotides not matched to a gene: 6. The CDR3 is 16 residues long. The CDR3 coding sequence is TGTGCCACCAGCAGAGGAGGGACAGGGGTATCCAATGAGCAGTTCTTC. It is translated as CATSRGGTGVSNEQFF.

V usage is TRBV28 and J usage is TRBJ1-2; D gene unclear. The CDR3 is made up of 13 amino acids. CDR1 is MDHEN and CDR2 is SYDVKM in the germline V gene. Between the trimmed V and J ends, which lost 4 bases and 0 bases, there was a span of 6 bases. CDR3 DNA: TGTGCCAGCAGTTCAAATGCTAACTATGGCTACACCTTC. Protein product: CASSSNANYGYTF.

The rearrangement links TRBV11-2 to TRBJ1-2, with 8 bases aligning to TRBD1. The germline V gene has CDR1 SGHAT and CDR2 FQNNGV. CDR3 length: 14 amino acids. Trimming took 5 bases from V and 6 from J; bases not matched to a gene: 8. CDR3 nucleotide sequence: TGTGCCAGCAGCCTACAGGGGGTTCTTAATGGCTACACCTTC. Translating it yields CASSLQGVLNGYTF. Full variable domain (outside the CDR3, taken from reference TRBV11-2 and TRBJ1-2): EAGVAQSPRYKIIEKRQSVAFWCNPISGHATLYWYQQILGQGPKLLIQFQNNGVVDDSQLPKDRFSAERLKGVDSTLKIQPAKLEDSAVYLCASSLQGVLNGYTFGSGTRLTVV.

CDR3 sequence reads: CASSSLGATDTQYF. CDR3 DNA sequence: TGTGCCAGCAGCTCTCTTGGGGCCACAGATACGCAGTATTTT. V usage is TRBV6-5 and J usage is TRBJ2-3; tentative D call: TRBD1 (5 bases). The CDR3 covers 14 residues. Germline V gives CDR1 MNHEY, CDR2 SVGAGI. V was clipped by 6 bases and J by 2 bases, with 12 bases between them.

The CDR3 bases are TGTGCCAGCAGCCTCGGGACAGTTTATAATTCACCCCTCCACTTT. Its protein product is CASSLGTVYNSPLHF. The J gene is TRBJ1-6, the V gene TRBV14; 7 bases fit TRBD1. With 4 bases clipped from V and 4 bases from J, the junction kept 4 bases outside the gene matches. This CDR3 has 15 amino acids. The germline gives CDR1 SGHDN, CDR2 FVKESK.

This sequence joins TRBV11-2 and TRBJ2-1; TRBD1 agrees at 7 bases. CDR3 length: 16 residues. Germline CDR1 reads SGHAT; CDR2 reads FQNNGV. Trimming at V came to 1 base and at J to 6 bases, leaving 9 bases not matched to a gene. The CDR3 nucleotides are TGTGCCAGCAGCTTAGCGGTAAGGGGGCCCGCCAATGAGCAGTTCTTC. This sequence encodes CASSLAVRGPANEQFF.

The V call is TRBV20-1, the J call TRBJ2-1; no clear D gene. The germline V gene has CDR1 DFQATT and CDR2 SNEGSKA (reference sequence). V lost 2 bases, J lost 3 bases, and 2 bases lay in between. This CDR3 has 11 residues. In DNA, the CDR3 is TGCAGTGCTAGATACTACAATGAGCAGTTCTTC. This codes for CSARYYNEQFF.

CDR3 residues: CASSTGLYEQYF. CDR3 DNA: TGTGCCAGCAGTACCGGACTCTACGAGCAGTACTTC. The chain combines TRBV6-5 with TRBJ2-7, with D possibly matching TRBD2 (5 bases). The V and J ends lost 5 bases and 3 bases respectively, with 8 bases between them. In germline, CDR1 is MNHEY, CDR2 SVGAGI. This CDR3 is built from 12 residues.

The chain employs TRBV15 and TRBJ2-7; maybe TRBD1 (5 bases). The CDR3 loop spans 17 amino acids. Trimming left V 0 bases short and J 3 bases short, with 18 bases between. Germline V gene sequence: CDR1 LNHNV, CDR2 YYDKDF (reference sequence). Written as DNA, the CDR3 is TGTGCCACCAGCAGAGATCTTCCGCGGACAAGAAACTACGAGCAGTACTTC. Its translation is CATSRDLPRTRNYEQYF.

This rearrangement joins TRBV4-2 to TRBJ1-5; D is unresolved. V shed 4 bases and J shed 4 bases, with 5 bases lying between them. CDR1 is LGHNA and CDR2 is YNFKEQ in the germline V gene. The CDR3 covers 12 residues. DNA for the CDR3: TGTGCCAGCAGCCGAGGGAATCAGCCCCAGCATTTT. Its protein product is CASSRGNQPQHF.

This chain uses TRBV4-1 with TRBJ1-4; possibly TRBD1 for D (6 bases). This CDR3 comprises 15 residues. V lost 3 bases to trimming and J lost 8 bases, with 16 bases between them. Germline loops: CDR1 MGHRA, CDR2 YSYEKL. The CDR3 spells CASSQRTDSYEKLFF. CDR3 sequence (DNA): TGCGCCAGCAGCCAGAGGACAGACAGCTACGAAAAACTGTTTTTT.